The 32 T cell receptor beta chains in this list originate from one sample, sequenced in a study of T cells in Graves' hyperthyroidism and ophthalmopathy. There were TCR beta CDR3 regions amplified from RNA transcripts. Carried out on the TCR CDR3, a first-round RT-PCR used the HTBI primer set. TCRdb reprocessed the multiplex PCR reads with MiXCR, giving one entry per CDR3 protein. The data contain approximately 560,000 distinct CDR3 sequences, around 14% of them singletons. Specimen: blood. These receptors were obtained from a woman aged 30 to 39 with Graves' hyperthyroidism.

The chain employs TRBV9 and TRBJ2-1, with D tentatively TRBD1 (6 bases). The CDR3 spans 18 residues. Trimming removed 4 bases at V and 6 bases at J, with 26 bases between. Germline CDR1 reads SGDLS; CDR2 reads YYNGEE. CDR3 amino acids: CASSPRPTGTTGSNEQFF. CDR3 DNA: TGTGCCAGCAGCCCCCGTCCAACCGGGACAACTGGTAGCAATGAGCAGTTCTTC. Full variable domain (missing parts from reference TRBV9 and TRBJ2-1): DSGVTQTPKHLITATGQRVTLRCSPRSGDLSVYWYQQSLDQGLQFLIQYYNGEERAKGNILERFSAQQFPDLHSELNLSSLELGDSALYFCASSPRPTGTTGSNEQFFGPGTRLTVL.

As regards this clonotype: A read error may be the cause here, since a much bigger clone is one base away. Without the conserved terminal phenylalanine or tryptophan, this CDR3 likely stems from a read error. DNA of the CDR3: TGTGCCAGTGGACCAGCGTACGGACAGGGGGCGTCCGAGCAGTACCTC. Protein sequence: CASGPAYGQGASEQYL. The chain employs TRBV6-1 and TRBJ2-7; 11 bases fit TRBD1. The germline V gene has CDR1 MNHNS and CDR2 SASEGT. CDR3 length: 16 residues. With V trimmed by 9 bases and J by 6 bases, 16 bases remained unmatched.

This clonotype was detected only a few times. The gene calls are TRBV19 and TRBJ1-1; perhaps TRBD1 as D (5 bases). Trimming took 2 bases from V and 7 from J, leaving 14 bases between them. Germline loops: CDR1 LNHDA, CDR2 SQIVND (reference sequence). The CDR3 covers 14 residues. The DNA for the CDR3 is TGTGCCAGTAGTATACGGGGCGAACGGGTTGAAGCTTTCTTT. Its protein is CASSIRGERVEAFF.

Remarks on this clonotype: This may come from a read error, since a much larger clone is one base off. This likely comes from a read error, as the CDR3 has no conserved phenylalanine or tryptophan at its end. The CDR3 spells CASSASGGENTEAFL. CDR3 bases: TGTGCCAGCAGCGCATCGGGGGGGGAGAACACTGAAGCTTTCCTT. The chain employs TRBV7-7 and TRBJ1-1; D is perhaps TRBD1 (5 bases). Germline lookup yields CDR1 SSHAT and CDR2 FNYEAQ (reference sequence). There are 15 residues in the CDR3. V lost 5 bases and J 1 base, leaving 14 bases between the germline ends.

This clonotype was recorded many times. V and J are TRBV20-1 and TRBJ1-5; the D gene is possibly TRBD1 (6 bases). This CDR3 has 13 amino acids. Looked up from germline, CDR1 is DFQATT and CDR2 is SNEGSKA (reference sequence). V shed 6 bases and J shed 7 bases, with 16 bases lying between them. The CDR3: CSALTGPGQPQHF. The CDR3 DNA is TGCAGTGCCCTAACAGGGCCGGGCCAGCCCCAGCATTTT.

The J gene is TRBJ2-7, the V gene TRBV9, with D perhaps TRBD2 (5 bases). V lost 0 bases and J lost 7, with 17 bases in between. The CDR3 extends over 15 amino acids. Looked up from germline, CDR1 is SGDLS and CDR2 is YYNGEE. CDR3 in DNA: TGTGCCAGCAGCGTAGCGGACTCCCTTTGGGGAGAGCAGTACTTC. It translates to CASSVADSLWGEQYF.

Many counts were recorded for this clonotype. V and J are TRBV12-3 or TRBV12-4 and TRBJ2-3, with 7 bases that match TRBD1. The V gene end was trimmed by 4 bases and the J gene end by 3 bases; junction bases not matched to a gene: 13. CDR3 length: 17 residues. The CDR3 DNA sequence: TGTGCCAGCAGTTCCGTACCCTTGACAGGGCTTACAGATACGCAGTATTTT. Protein product: CASSSVPLTGLTDTQYF.

In its sample, this clonotype was seen a few times. The chain recombines TRBV7-2 with TRBJ1-3, with a weak D call TRBD1 (5 bases). With 1 base removed from V and 1 base from J, the gap between germline ends came to 11 bases. There are 16 residues in the CDR3. Germline lookup yields CDR1 SGHTA and CDR2 FQGNSA. The CDR3 protein is CASSLGGVNSGNTIYF. The CDR3 DNA sequence: TGTGCCAGCAGCTTAGGAGGGGTGAATTCTGGAAACACCATATATTTT.

This clonotype occurred many times. At one boundary the junction diverges from the germline segment, which might be a read error. This chain uses TRBV6-5 with TRBJ2-1; D perhaps matches TRBD1 (5 bases). The CDR3 extends over 11 amino acids. CDR1 MNHEY and CDR2 SVGAGI come from the germline V gene. As DNA, the CDR3 is TGTGCCAGCAGCTACTCAGGGGAGCAGTTCTTC. Residues: CASSYSGEQFF.

The chain carries TRBV20-1 and TRBJ2-1; TRBD2 matches 8 bases. The germline CDR1 and CDR2 sequences are DFQATT and SNEGSKA (reference sequence). The CDR3 extends over 16 amino acids. The V and J ends lost 3 bases and 3 bases, in that order; junction bases with no gene match: 10. CDR3 protein: CSARIPQREHYNEQFF. In DNA, the CDR3 is TGCAGTGCTAGGATCCCCCAGCGGGAGCACTACAATGAGCAGTTCTTC.

This clonotype was recorded at least ten times. This chain connects TRBV12-3 or TRBV12-4 to TRBJ2-3; 15 positions match TRBD2. The CDR3 contains 18 residues. V lost 5 bases and J lost 2; bases outside the gene matches: 8. The DNA for the CDR3 is TGTGCCAGCAGTCCCGGGACTAGCGGGAGGTCCTACACAGATACGCAGTATTTT. Protein: CASSPGTSGRSYTDTQYF.

V gene TRBV27 combines with J gene TRBJ2-7; D perhaps matches TRBD1 (6 bases). The CDR3 length is 16 residues. V lost 6 bases to trimming and J lost 0 bases, with 18 bases between them. Germline CDR1 reads MNHEY; CDR2 reads SMNVEV (reference sequence). CDR3 sequence: CASRTSTGFSSYEQYF. CDR3 nucleotide sequence: TGTGCCAGCAGGACGTCTACAGGGTTCTCCTCCTACGAGCAGTACTTC.

In this sample, this clonotype turned up a few times. This chain links TRBV7-9 with TRBJ2-1, with 11 positions matching TRBD2. The CDR3 contains 14 residues. With V trimmed by 1 base and J by 9 bases, 2 bases remained unmatched. Germline values: CDR1 SEHNR, CDR2 FQNEAQ (reference sequence). CDR3 sequence (DNA): TGTGCCAGCAGCTTAGTAGCGGGGGGGGGTGAGCAGTTCTTC. As protein: CASSLVAGGGEQFF.

This clonotype has a count of ten or more. V usage is TRBV4-3 and J usage is TRBJ2-5; D remains ambiguous. Trimming took off 0 bases at V and 3 bases at J, with 14 bases between the two ends. The CDR3 extends over 16 amino acids. Per the germline V gene, CDR1 is LGHNA and CDR2 is YSLEER. The CDR3 region has the DNA TGCGCCAGCAGCCAAGATTTTATTTCGGCAGAAGAGACCCAGTACTTC. This sequence encodes CASSQDFISAEETQYF.

To note about this clonotype: The junction departs from the called germline gene at one end, perhaps through a read error. The chain combines TRBV12-3 or TRBV12-4 with TRBJ1-1; 7 bases are shared with TRBD1. The length of the CDR3 is 10 residues. The CDR3, as DNA: TGTGCCAGCAGTCCGGGACAGAGTGTCTTT. Translation: CASSPGQSVF.

This clonotype was counted a few times. The genes are TRBV29-1 and TRBJ1-2, with D unresolved. Between the trimmed V and J ends, which lost 2 bases and 10 bases, there was a span of 17 bases. This CDR3 has 13 amino acids. Germline V lookup: CDR1 SQVTM, CDR2 ANQGSEA. CDR3 in amino acids: CSVELSPALHYTF. The CDR3 nucleotides read TGCAGCGTTGAATTAAGCCCTGCCTTACACTACACCTTC. Full variable domain (outside the CDR3, taken from reference TRBV29-1 and TRBJ1-2): SAVISQKPSRDICQRGTSLTIQCQVDSQVTMMFWYRQQPGQSLTLIATANQGSEATYESGFVIDKFPISRPNLTFSTLTVSNMSPEDSSIYLCSVELSPALHYTFGSGTRLTVV.

This clonotype was detected a few times. V gene TRBV2 combines with J gene TRBJ1-2; the match to TRBD1 covers 9 bases. With 11 bases clipped from V and 5 bases from J, the junction kept 6 bases outside the gene matches. Germline CDR1 is SNHLY and CDR2 is FYNNEI. There are 12 residues in the CDR3. For the CDR3, the DNA is TGTGCCGGAGCGGACAGGGGTTATGGCTACACCTTC. Translated: CAGADRGYGYTF.

A note on this clonotype: No conserved phenylalanine or tryptophan ends this CDR3, so it is likely a read error. The chain links TRBV25-1 to TRBJ2-7, with 8 bases aligning to TRBD2. Germline V CDR1 and CDR2: MGHDK, SYGVNS. J gave up 0 bases and V 3 bases, and 7 bases lay outside the gene matches. The CDR3 is made up of 16 amino acids. CDR3 DNA sequence: TGTGCCAGCAGTGAGAATAGCGGGACGCCCTCCTACGAGCAGTACTCC. This translates into CASSENSGTPSYEQYS.

As regards this clonotype: At one end, the junction sequence differs from germline, possibly due to a read error. V is TRBV7-8 and J is TRBJ2-7; 9 nucleotides line up with TRBD1. This CDR3 is built from 14 residues. Germline-derived CDR1 and CDR2 are SGHVS and FQNEAQ. The CDR3 loop is CTSSSGTGFYEQYF. CDR3 bases: TGTACCAGCTCATCCGGGACAGGGTTTTACGAGCAGTACTTC.

This clonotype was detected ten times or more. The V gene is TRBV20-1, the J gene TRBJ2-1; 10 nucleotides agree with TRBD1. V dropped 3 bases and J dropped 8; count of bases not matched to a gene: 7. Germline V gene data show CDR1 as DFQATT and CDR2 as SNEGSKA (reference sequence). The CDR3 is 14 amino acids. The CDR3 here is CSARRDRGLYEQFF. The CDR3 region has the DNA TGCAGTGCTAGGCGGGACAGGGGTTTGTATGAGCAGTTCTTC.

This clonotype was observed a handful of times. The genes are TRBV20-1 and TRBJ2-3; 11 bases align to TRBD2. The V gene end was trimmed by 5 bases and the J gene end by 5 bases; junction bases not matched to a gene: 6. The CDR3 is 14 residues long. Per germline, CDR1 DFQATT and CDR2 SNEGSKA (reference sequence). The CDR3 nucleotides read TGCAGTGCTTATAGCGGGAGGGCCGTAGATACGCAGTATTTT. Translating it yields CSAYSGRAVDTQYF.

The gene calls are TRBV27 and TRBJ1-4; possible D gene TRBD1, 6 bases. Trimming pared 3 bases from V and 4 bases from J, leaving 9 bases between. The germline CDR1 and CDR2 sequences are MNHEY and SMNVEV (reference sequence). This CDR3 has 14 residues. Written as DNA, the CDR3 is TGTGCCAGCAGTTTCAGGACAGTTAATGAAAAACTGTTTTTT. Protein product: CASSFRTVNEKLFF. The whole variable domain, filled in from reference TRBV27 and TRBJ1-4, reads EAQVTQNPRYLITVTGKKLTVTCSQNMNHEYMSWYRQDPGLGLRQIYYSMNVEVTDKGDVPEGYKVSRKEKRNFPLILESPSPNQTSLYFCASSFRTVNEKLFFGSGTQLSVL.

This clonotype showed up just a few times. The chain carries TRBV29-1 and TRBJ2-5; TRBD2 matches 7 bases. After removal of 4 bases from V and 2 bases from J, the junction contained 4 bases not matched to a gene. CDR3 length: 13 residues. Germline V gives CDR1 SQVTM, CDR2 ANQGSEA. The CDR3 nucleotides are TGCAGCGTTGGACCGGGACTACAAGAGACCCAGTACTTC. Encoded protein: CSVGPGLQETQYF.

This sequence joins TRBV29-1 and TRBJ1-1; D unresolved. There are 13 residues in the CDR3. The germline V gene encodes CDR1 SQVTM and CDR2 ANQGSEA. V was clipped by 2 bases and J by 3 bases, with 10 bases between them. In DNA, the CDR3 is TGCAGCGTTGAATACGACTTTGACACTGAAGCTTTCTTT. This gives the protein CSVEYDFDTEAFF.

This clonotype was counted only a few times. This may be a read error, as it is one base from a much larger clone. V gene TRBV3-1 combines with J gene TRBJ2-3, with D possibly matching TRBD1 (6 bases). Germline loops: CDR1 LGHDT, CDR2 YNNKEL (reference sequence). Trimming took off 3 bases at V and 8 bases at J, with 15 bases between the two ends. The CDR3 contains 14 residues. CDR3 coding DNA: TGTGCCAGCAGCCAGACGACAGGCGTCGCTACGCAGTATTTT. Translation gives CASSQTTGVATQYF.

V usage is TRBV6-1 and J usage is TRBJ1-6, with D unresolved. CDR3 length equals 11 residues. With 11 bases removed from V and 7 bases from J, the gap between germline ends came to 9 bases. The germline gives CDR1 MNHNS, CDR2 SASEGT. The CDR3 reads CAAAGNSPLHF. As DNA, the CDR3 is TGTGCCGCGGCGGGGAATTCACCCCTCCACTTT.

This clonotype has just a few counts. This sequence joins TRBV19 and TRBJ2-1; D uncertain. Trimming pared 1 base from V and 2 bases from J, leaving 9 bases between. The germline V gene encodes CDR1 LNHDA and CDR2 SQIVND (reference sequence). There are 15 residues in the CDR3. The CDR3 DNA is TGTGCCAGTAGTATAGTAGGGCTGGCCTACAATGAGCAGTTCTTC. Translation: CASSIVGLAYNEQFF.

This clonotype occurred a few times. The chain employs TRBV2 and TRBJ2-2; no clear D gene. The V end lost 4 bases, the J end lost 4 bases, and 13 bases lay between the germline ends. The CDR3 totals 15 residues. CDR1 is SNHLY and CDR2 is FYNNEI in the germline V gene. As DNA, the CDR3 is TGTGCCAGCAGTGTAATGGGGATGGGCACCGGGGAGCTGTTTTTT. Translated: CASSVMGMGTGELFF.

This clonotype was seen many times. V is TRBV5-1 and J is TRBJ2-7; 7 bases are shared with TRBD2. The CDR3 is made up of 16 amino acids. The junction had 10 bases not matched to a gene; V was cut back by 4 bases and J by 0 bases. The germline V gene has CDR1 SGHRS and CDR2 YFSETQ. Written as DNA, the CDR3 is TGCGCCAGCAGCCGTGGGGACCGGGGGGTCTCCTACGAGCAGTACTTC. Its protein is CASSRGDRGVSYEQYF.

J is TRBJ2-1 and V is TRBV12-3 or TRBV12-4, with TRBD2 matching over 8 bases. The trim removed 3 bases at V and 14 bases at J, leaving 3 bases unmatched. The CDR3 covers 11 residues. CDR3 coding DNA: TGTGCCAGCAGTTTTGGGCGGGAGGAGTTCTTC. It codes for CASSFGREEFF.

This clonotype occurred many times. This chain links TRBV11-1 with TRBJ2-7; 8 bases match TRBD1. Germline lookup yields CDR1 SGHAT and CDR2 FQDESV (reference sequence). V lost 5 bases and J lost 5; bases outside the gene matches: 14. The CDR3 consists of 16 residues. The DNA of the CDR3 is TGTGCCAGCAGCCCTTATACCTGGGACAGGCTCCACGAGCAGTACTTC. Its protein is CASSPYTWDRLHEQYF.

The CDR3 DNA follows: TGTGCCAGCAGCTCACAGGTAGAGCAGCCCCAGCATTTT. Protein product: CASSSQVEQPQHF. The chain recombines TRBV5-5 with TRBJ1-5; TRBD1 is a possible D gene (5 bases). Per germline, CDR1 SGHKS and CDR2 YYEKEE (reference sequence). The CDR3 contains 13 residues. Trimming removed 3 bases from V and 7 bases from J, with 11 bases in between. The full variable domain, with the rest looked up from reference TRBV5-5 and TRBJ1-5, is DAGVTQSPTHLIKTRGQQVTLRCSPISGHKSVSWYQQVLGQGPQFIFQYYEKEERGRGNFPDRFSARQFPNYSSELNVNALLLGDSALYLCASSSQVEQPQHFGDGTRLSIL.